This entry is about one T cell receptor beta chain. The J segment lost 6 bases and the V segment lost 7 bases, leaving 8 bases of the junction unmatched. From germline, CDR1 is SGHTA and CDR2 FQGNSA. This CDR3 spans 13 amino acids. Assay used: immunoSEQ multiplex PCR; TCRdb lists only in-frame clones, some missing. The sample lists approximately 98,000 clones, 75% to 90% occurring once. The sample comes from a study of radiotherapy plus CTLA-4 blockade in lung cancer. The sequence was obtained from a human donor with non-small cell lung cancer who had a partial response to radiotherapy plus ipilimumab. This sample comprised peripheral blood, obtained from a patient treated with radiotherapy plus ipilimumab. The rearrangement links TRBV7-2 to TRBJ1-1; 7 bases fit TRBD1. CDR3 nucleotides: TGTGCCAGCAATCCCGGGGACAGACCTGAAGCTTTCTTT. Its translation is CASNPGDRPEAFF.